What follows are 21 T cell receptor beta chains derived from one specimen sequenced in a study of PD-1 blockade in classical Hodgkin lymphoma. Sequencing used immunoSEQ multiplex PCR; TCRdb keeps in-frame clones, though not all of them. The profile covers about 18,000 clones, with over 65% appearing a single time and roughly 2.6% taken by the ten largest. Documented time point: cycle 4 day 1 (C4D1), after less than 7 weeks of nivolumab. All the patients suffered relapse after autologous stem cell transplantation, and brentuximab vedotin exposure differed. From thawed PBMCs, CD4+ T cells were purified using magnetic negative selection. The sample in question was CD4+ T cells from blood, obtained before the fourth cycle of nivolumab. Receptors originate from a human donor with classical Hodgkin lymphoma.

This chain connects TRBV9 to TRBJ2-5; TRBD1 is a possible D gene (6 bases). The germline CDR1 and CDR2 sequences are SGDLS and YYNGEE. CDR3 size: 14 residues. Deletions cut 4 bases from V and 3 bases from J, with 13 bases between. The CDR3 loop reads CASSPRSGEETQYF. For the CDR3, the DNA is TGTGCCAGCAGCCCTCGCTCAGGGGAAGAGACCCAGTACTTC.

This sequence joins TRBV6-6 and TRBJ1-5; TRBD1 agrees at 7 bases. Trimming took 6 bases from V and 3 from J; bases not matched to a gene: 5. This CDR3 contains 14 residues. Germline-derived CDR1 and CDR2 are MNHNY and SVGAGI (reference sequence). This CDR3 reads CASRTGRDNQPQHF. The CDR3 region has the DNA TGTGCCAGCAGGACAGGGCGGGACAATCAGCCCCAGCATTTT.

The V and J genes are TRBV5-6 and TRBJ2-7; D not certain. V lost 0 bases, J lost 0 bases, and 10 bases lay in between. Germline V gene lookup returns CDR1 SGHDT and CDR2 YYEEEE. CDR3 length: 15 amino acids. The CDR3 region has the DNA TGTGCCAGCAGCTTGGCTGGCCTGAGCTCCTACGAGCAGTACTTC. Translation: CASSLAGLSSYEQYF.

CDR3 bases: TGTGCCAGCTCACCACAAACTCTAGCTAGGGAGTTCTTC. Encoded protein: CASSPQTLAREFF. This chain joins TRBV18 and TRBJ2-1; TRBD2 might be the D (5 bases). This CDR3 is 13 amino acids long. V lost 1 base and J lost 14, with 15 bases in between. Germline CDR1 and CDR2: KGHSH and LQKENI.

The V call is TRBV6-1, the J call TRBJ2-2; 8 nucleotides line up with TRBD1. J was trimmed by 1 base and V by 4 bases; bases with no gene match: 5. This CDR3 is 16 amino acids long. Germline CDR1 reads MNHNS; CDR2 reads SASEGT. CDR3 in DNA: TGTGCCAGCAGTGTAAGACAGGGGTGGAACACCGGGGAGCTGTTTTTT. As protein: CASSVRQGWNTGELFF.

The chain employs TRBV30 and TRBJ1-1, with D possibly TRBD1 on 5 matching bases. Looked up from germline, CDR1 is GTSNPN and CDR2 is SVGIG (reference sequence). The CDR3 consists of 12 residues. V lost 6 bases to trimming and J lost 5 bases, with 13 bases between them. As DNA, the CDR3 is TGTGCCTGCGGGAAGGGACGGACTGAAGCTTTCTTT. Its protein is CACGKGRTEAFF.

This chain uses TRBV13 with TRBJ2-7; D not certain. Per germline, CDR1 PRHDT and CDR2 FYEKMQ (reference sequence). Trimming left V 6 bases short and J 2 bases short, with 14 bases between. The CDR3 is made up of 14 amino acids. The CDR3 region is CASSLSTDTYEQYF. In DNA form, the CDR3 reads TGTGCCAGCAGTCTCTCGACCGACACCTACGAGCAGTACTTC.

The V gene is TRBV19, the J gene TRBJ1-2; D is unresolved. Trimming shortened V by 2 bases and J by 1 base, and 8 bases separated the two germline ends. The CDR3 extends over 14 amino acids. Germline V CDR1 and CDR2: LNHDA, SQIVND (reference sequence). As DNA, the CDR3 is TGTGCCAGTAGTATATATGGAGATAACTATGGCTACACCTTC. Its translation is CASSIYGDNYGYTF.

This clone occurred a few times. This chain links TRBV6-5 with TRBJ2-2, with D possibly called TRBD1 or TRBD2 (6 bases each). This CDR3 spans 15 amino acids. CDR1 is MNHEY and CDR2 is SVGAGI in the germline V gene. Deletions cut 6 bases from V and 1 base from J, with 12 bases between. CDR3 nucleotide sequence: TGTGCCAGCAGACCACAGGGAGGGAACACCGGGGAGCTGTTTTTT. Protein product: CASRPQGGNTGELFF.

This chain uses TRBV28 with TRBJ2-1; 7 bases map to TRBD1. V was pared by 2 bases and J by 5 bases, with 3 bases of the junction left unmatched. CDR1 and CDR2 from the germline V gene are MDHEN and SYDVKM. The CDR3 runs to 14 residues. The CDR3, as DNA: TGTGCCAGCAGTTTACCCGGACAGGACAATGAGCAGTTCTTC. This gives the protein CASSLPGQDNEQFF.

This sequence joins TRBV7-7 and TRBJ2-1; a possible D gene is TRBD2 (7 bases). Germline CDR1 and CDR2: SSHAT and FNYEAQ (reference sequence). Trimming removed 2 bases at V and 7 bases at J, with 15 bases between. The CDR3 is 15 residues long. DNA of the CDR3: TGTGCCAGCAGCTTATTCCGGGGGGCAGGGAATGAGCAGTTCTTC. Encoded protein: CASSLFRGAGNEQFF.

Only one count was recorded for this clone. A read error may produce the germline difference seen at one junction end. The V gene is TRBV6-5, the J gene TRBJ2-7; 8 nucleotides match TRBD1. CDR3 length: 15 residues. Germline CDR1 reads MNHEY; CDR2 reads SVGAGI. The CDR3 nucleotides are TGTGCCAGCAGTTCGACAGGGGCCTTCTCCCACGAGCAGTACTTC. This sequence encodes CASSSTGAFSHEQYF.

The DNA for the CDR3 is TGTGCCAGCAGGAAGCCGGGGCAGAACACTGAAGCTTTCTTT. Translated, it gives CASRKPGQNTEAFF. The J gene is TRBJ1-1, the V gene TRBV11-2, with D maybe TRBD1 (5 bases). With 6 bases removed from V and 1 base from J, the gap between germline ends came to 12 bases. This CDR3 spans 14 amino acids. The germline V gene has CDR1 SGHAT and CDR2 FQNNGV. Filled out from reference TRBV11-2 and TRBJ1-1, the complete variable domain reads EAGVAQSPRYKIIEKRQSVAFWCNPISGHATLYWYQQILGQGPKLLIQFQNNGVVDDSQLPKDRFSAERLKGVDSTLKIQPAKLEDSAVYLCASRKPGQNTEAFFGQGTRLTVV.

J is TRBJ2-7 and V is TRBV2; 9 positions agree with TRBD2. V was clipped by 6 bases and J by 6 bases; unmatched bases: 6. The CDR3 is made up of 13 amino acids. Per germline, CDR1 SNHLY and CDR2 FYNNEI. In DNA form, the CDR3 reads TGTGCCAGCAGCGGGACTAGCCAAATCGAGCAGTACTTC. It encodes CASSGTSQIEQYF.

This chain connects TRBV5-6 to TRBJ1-1, with 7 bases lining up with TRBD1. CDR1 and CDR2 from the germline V gene are SGHDT and YYEEEE. The CDR3 loop spans 16 amino acids. V was pared by 6 bases and J by 0 bases, with 11 bases of the junction left unmatched. The CDR3 bases are TGTGCCAGCAACCGACAGGGAGGGATTTTGAACACTGAAGCTTTCTTT. It is translated as CASNRQGGILNTEAFF.

The rearrangement uses TRBV28 and TRBJ2-5; 9 bases fit TRBD1. The J segment lost 4 bases and the V segment lost 2 bases, leaving 5 bases of the junction unmatched. This CDR3 contains 15 residues. The V gene's germline CDR1 is MDHEN and CDR2 SYDVKM. The CDR3 region has the DNA TGTGCCAGCAGTTTACCACAGGGGGCGCGAGAGACCCAGTACTTC. Translating gives CASSLPQGARETQYF.

This chain joins TRBV7-9 and TRBJ2-5; D unclear. The germline V gene has CDR1 SEHNR and CDR2 FQNEAQ (reference sequence). The CDR3 runs to 12 residues. Deletions cut 0 bases from V and 1 base from J, with 0 bases between. The CDR3 DNA reads TGTGCCAGCAGCTTAGCCCAAGAGACCCAGTACTTC. This sequence encodes CASSLAQETQYF.

This clone turned up a few times. The chain links TRBV10-3 to TRBJ1-5; unclear D gene. Between the trimmed V and J ends, which lost 8 bases and 0 bases, there was a span of 11 bases. Germline values: CDR1 ENHRY, CDR2 SYGVKD. CDR3 length equals 14 residues. The CDR3, as DNA: TGTGCCATCGCGCAGAACCCTAGCAATCAGCCCCAGCATTTT. Translation gives CAIAQNPSNQPQHF.

The CDR3 loop is CASSDGQIRTDTQYF. The DNA of the CDR3 is TGTGCCAGCAGTGACGGACAGATTCGTACAGATACGCAGTATTTT. This chain uses TRBV6-1 with TRBJ2-3; tentatively, D is TRBD1 (6 bases). The CDR3 covers 15 residues. The germline V and J ends were trimmed by 3 bases and 3 bases, with 13 bases remaining between them. The germline V gene encodes CDR1 MNHNS and CDR2 SASEGT.

There are a few counts of this clone. V usage is TRBV10-3 and J usage is TRBJ2-7; maybe TRBD2 (6 bases). Trimming removed 6 bases at V and 0 bases at J, with 15 bases between. This CDR3 comprises 15 residues. CDR1 is ENHRY and CDR2 is SYGVKD in the germline V gene. The CDR3 DNA sequence: TGTGCCATCAGCCGGCCTGGCGGGGACTCCTACGAGCAGTACTTC. It yields the protein CAISRPGGDSYEQYF.

The rearrangement links TRBV2 to TRBJ2-3; 9 bases line up with TRBD2. CDR1 is SNHLY and CDR2 is FYNNEI in the germline V gene. J lost 1 base, V lost 6 bases, and 5 bases had no gene match. The CDR3 covers 15 residues. The CDR3 sequence: CASSASGTRTDTQYF. Here the CDR3 DNA reads TGTGCCAGCAGCGCTAGCGGGACCCGCACAGATACGCAGTATTTT.